Listed here are 14 T cell receptor beta chains from one sample, sequenced in a study of OX40 agonist ivuxolimab in advanced cancers. Libraries were made using the immunoSEQ multiplex PCR assay. TCRdb holds this immuneACCESS table with in-frame rearrangements only. Some clones are missing; in checked studies, unresolved V genes explain under half, and the rest has no known cause. The sample records about 61,000 clones, around 82% of which are singletons. Of the sample, 0.52% falls within the top ten clones. Material: CD4+ or CD8+ T cells sorted from blood, obtained in a trial of the OX40 agonist ivuxolimab. These receptors were obtained from an adult with an advanced solid tumor such as melanoma, head and neck, liver or kidney cancer.

The chain employs TRBV11-2 and TRBJ2-3; 16 bases are shared with TRBD2. Germline lookup yields CDR1 SGHAT and CDR2 FQNNGV. J lost 4 bases, V lost 5 bases, and 6 bases had no gene match. The CDR3 runs to 17 residues. The CDR3 reads CASSPPGLAGGADTQYF. The CDR3 DNA is TGTGCCAGCAGCCCCCCGGGACTAGCGGGAGGGGCAGATACGCAGTATTTT.

This chain joins TRBV4-2 and TRBJ1-2; D gene uncertain. The CDR3 totals 15 residues. Trimming took off 0 bases at V and 2 bases at J, with 10 bases between the two ends. Per the germline V gene, CDR1 is LGHNA and CDR2 is YNFKEQ. CDR3 sequence reads: CASSQDPTVNYGYTF. The CDR3 DNA sequence: TGTGCCAGCAGCCAAGATCCGACGGTAAACTATGGCTACACCTTC.

CDR3 in amino acids: CASSDGGSTEAFF. The CDR3 DNA follows: TGTGCCAGCAGTGACGGGGGGAGCACTGAAGCTTTCTTT. The V gene is TRBV6-4, the J gene TRBJ1-1, with a weak D call TRBD1 (5 bases). The CDR3 is 13 amino acids. Per germline, CDR1 MRHNA and CDR2 SNTAGT. Trimming removed 2 bases from V and 4 bases from J, with 8 bases in between.

The chain employs TRBV28 and TRBJ1-5, with D tentatively TRBD1 (6 bases). The CDR3 spans 16 residues. V was clipped by 3 bases and J by 0 bases, with 12 bases between them. CDR1 is MDHEN and CDR2 is SYDVKM in the germline V gene. The chain's CDR3 is CASSFLRGNSNQPQHF. The CDR3 nucleotides are TGTGCCAGCAGTTTCCTAAGGGGGAATAGCAATCAGCCCCAGCATTTT.

The rearrangement joins TRBV28 to TRBJ2-1; 7 nucleotides line up with TRBD2. Germline loops: CDR1 MDHEN, CDR2 SYDVKM. The CDR3 extends over 13 amino acids. J was trimmed by 7 bases and V by 2 bases; bases with no gene match: 2. The CDR3 region is CASSLGGGNEQFF. CDR3 coding DNA: TGTGCCAGCAGTTTAGGGGGAGGGAATGAGCAGTTCTTC. Full variable domain (rest looked up from reference TRBV28 and TRBJ2-1): DVKVTQSSRYLVKRTGEKVFLECVQDMDHENMFWYRQDPGLGLRLIYFSYDVKMKEKGDIPEGYSVSREKKERFSLILESASTNQTSMYLCASSLGGGNEQFFGPGTRLTVL.

The chain links TRBV7-9 to TRBJ1-1, with no clear D. This CDR3 region has 16 residues. V was shortened by 4 bases and J by 3 bases, with 18 bases between the two germline ends. Germline CDR1 SEHNR, CDR2 FQNEAQ (reference sequence). CDR3 nucleotides: TGTGCCAGCAGCTCACCGAGAGCCCTAAGGCACACTGAAGCTTTCTTT. It codes for CASSSPRALRHTEAFF.

The DNA of the CDR3 is TGTGCCAGCAGCGTAGATTGGACGCGGGATTACGAGCAGTACTTC. Protein sequence: CASSVDWTRDYEQYF. This chain connects TRBV9 to TRBJ2-7; a weak D match, TRBD2 (6 bases). V gave up 0 bases and J gave up 4 bases, with 14 bases separating them. The CDR3 is 15 amino acids. The germline gives CDR1 SGDLS, CDR2 YYNGEE. Based on the CDR3 plus reference TRBV9 and TRBJ2-7, the full variable domain is DSGVTQTPKHLITATGQRVTLRCSPRSGDLSVYWYQQSLDQGLQFLIQYYNGEERAKGNILERFSAQQFPDLHSELNLSSLELGDSALYFCASSVDWTRDYEQYFGPGTRLTVT.

The chain links TRBV11-2 to TRBJ2-7; D unclear. The CDR3 sequence is 13 residues long. Germline CDR1 reads SGHAT; CDR2 reads FQNNGV. Trimming took off 0 bases at V and 12 bases at J, with 15 bases between the two ends. CDR3 sequence: CASSLDLGSLGYF. CDR3 nucleotide sequence: TGTGCCAGCAGCTTAGATCTTGGGTCGCTTGGGTACTTC.

V is TRBV7-2 and J is TRBJ2-1; the match to TRBD2 covers 7 bases. The junction had 4 bases not matched to a gene; V was cut back by 1 base and J by 7 bases. CDR3 length: 14 amino acids. The germline CDR1 and CDR2 sequences are SGHTA and FQGNSA. As DNA, the CDR3 is TGTGCCAGCAGCTTAGATCTGGGGGGGAATGAGCAGTTCTTC. It specifies CASSLDLGGNEQFF.

J is TRBJ2-1 and V is TRBV5-1, with D hard to call. V lost 4 bases to trimming and J lost 6 bases, with 11 bases between them. CDR1 SGHRS and CDR2 YFSETQ come from the germline V gene. The CDR3 has 13 residues. CDR3 in amino acids: CASSPESFNEQFF. As DNA, the CDR3 is TGCGCCAGCAGCCCGGAGTCATTCAATGAGCAGTTCTTC.

V and J are TRBV4-2 and TRBJ1-1, with 7 bases matching TRBD1. V dropped 1 base and J dropped 4; count of bases not matched to a gene: 3. Germline V gene data show CDR1 as LGHNA and CDR2 as YNFKEQ. The CDR3 is 14 residues long. As DNA, the CDR3 is TGTGCCAGCAGCCAAGCGGGGACAGCCACTGAAGCTTTCTTT. Its protein product is CASSQAGTATEAFF.

The genes are TRBV18 and TRBJ2-1; perhaps TRBD2 as D (5 bases). In germline, CDR1 is KGHSH, CDR2 LQKENI. The CDR3 is 15 amino acids. Trimming removed 3 bases at V and 8 bases at J, with 17 bases between. CDR3 nucleotides: TGTGCCAGCTCACCCCCTCGTGAACTCGGGGATGAGCAGTTCTTC. It encodes CASSPPRELGDEQFF.

The CDR3 sequence is CASTRAGEQYF. Here the CDR3 DNA reads TGTGCCAGCACCCGCGCGGGCGAGCAGTACTTC. This chain connects TRBV6-5 to TRBJ2-7; possibly TRBD2 for D (5 bases). Trimming took 7 bases from V and 6 from J, leaving 10 bases between them. CDR1 MNHEY and CDR2 SVGAGI come from the germline V gene. CDR3 length equals 11 residues.

The chain recombines TRBV7-9 with TRBJ2-2, with D hard to call. Germline V gene lookup returns CDR1 SEHNR and CDR2 FQNEAQ (reference sequence). Between the trimmed V and J ends, which lost 5 bases and 5 bases, there was a span of 12 bases. This CDR3 contains 14 residues. The CDR3 is CASSPDTTTGELFF. CDR3 nucleotides: TGTGCCAGCAGCCCCGACACTACTACCGGGGAGCTGTTTTTT.